The source of this T cell receptor (beta chain) is a study of T cells after posttransplantation cyclophosphamide. Study results and limitations: Later blood repertoires were often dominated by clones from the donor CD8+ memory compartment. TRB overlap between skin or GI tissue T cells and blood was limited. TRB clonality was highly associated with recipient CMV seropositivity and reactivation.

This clone appeared many times. Antigen: not known. Libraries were prepared by immunoSEQ multiplex PCR; TCRdb keeps only in-frame clonotypes and omits some of them. Singletons are absent from the sample, which has approximately 35,000 clones. On the day of bone marrow donation, the related graft donor provided peripheral blood. The clonotype originates from a girl under 18 in good health, CMV-negative, and a related stem cell transplant donor. The sequenced sample consisted of PBMCs.

In nucleotides, the CDR3 is TGCGCCAGCAGCCAAGAACTAGCGGGTAGGGGTGAGCAGTTCTTC. Its protein is CASSQELAGRGEQFF. The chain joins TRBV4-1 to TRBJ2-1; the match to TRBD2 covers 9 bases. The trim removed 0 bases at V and 9 bases at J, leaving 6 bases unmatched. This CDR3 spans 15 amino acids. Germline CDR1 MGHRA, CDR2 YSYEKL.